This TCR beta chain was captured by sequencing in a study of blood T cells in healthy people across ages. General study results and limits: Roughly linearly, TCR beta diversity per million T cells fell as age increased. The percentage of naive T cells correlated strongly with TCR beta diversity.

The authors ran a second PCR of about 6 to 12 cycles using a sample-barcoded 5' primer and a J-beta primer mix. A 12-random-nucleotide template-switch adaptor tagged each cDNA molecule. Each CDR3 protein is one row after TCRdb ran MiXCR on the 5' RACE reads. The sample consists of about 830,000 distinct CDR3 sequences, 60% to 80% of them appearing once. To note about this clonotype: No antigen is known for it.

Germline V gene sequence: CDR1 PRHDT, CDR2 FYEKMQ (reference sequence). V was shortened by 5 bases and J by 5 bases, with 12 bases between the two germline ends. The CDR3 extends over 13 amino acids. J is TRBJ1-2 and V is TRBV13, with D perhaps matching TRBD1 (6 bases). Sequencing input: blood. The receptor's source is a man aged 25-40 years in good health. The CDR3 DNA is TGTGCCAGCAGCCAGGACAGTTTATATGGCTACACCTTC. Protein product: CASSQDSLYGYTF.